Below, one T cell receptor (beta chain) is given with its context. The data were produced by immunoSEQ multiplex PCR, yet TCRdb's version contains in-frame clones alone and is incomplete. The profile covers about 120,000 clones, with over 80% appearing a single time and 0.55% to 0.65% taken by the ten largest. Germline CDR1 GTSNPN, CDR2 SVGIG (reference sequence). The CDR3 totals 13 residues. V was clipped by 3 bases and J by 0 bases, with 8 bases between them. The data were taken from a study of control samples from healthy donors and cancer patients. The chain recombines TRBV30 with TRBJ1-1, with D perhaps TRBD1 (5 bases). The sequenced material came from PBMCs. The sequence was collected from a man older than 75 with head and neck cancer. The chain's CDR3 is CAWRSGLNTEAFF. Written as DNA, the CDR3 is TGTGCCTGGAGGTCGGGACTGAACACTGAAGCTTTCTTT.